A selection of T cell receptor beta chains follows, all from one sample in a study of shared clonotypes between healthy human individuals. Repertoires were generated with immunoSEQ multiplex PCR, while TCRdb's copy carries only in-frame clones and drops some. The sample includes millions of clones, over 85% of them seen just once. What was sequenced was naive CD4+ T cells sorted from blood. The receptor set was obtained from a man in his late teens or twenties in good health. Both conserved end residues are part of each CDR3. Each record gives: V gene, clone size, D gene, J gene, CDR3 protein, CDR3 DNA. A D gene is named only where the DNA matches it firmly. Clone size appears in some rows only: once, few, many, or a class for an expanded clone.

>TRBV28|.|.|TRBJ2-6
CASKTPSGANVLTF
TGTGCCAGCAAGACCCCCTCTGGGGCCAACGTCCTGACTTTC
>TRBV5-1|.|TRBD2|TRBJ2-2
CASSLVAGGPTSTNTGELFF
TGCGCCAGCAGCTTGGTTGCGGGGGGCCCTACCTCAACGAACACCGGGGAGCTGTTTTTT
>TRBV19|.|.|TRBJ1-4
CASSIDVRRQSPTNEKLFF
TGTGCCAGTAGTATAGATGTTCGGAGACAGAGCCCAACTAATGAAAAACTGTTTTTT
>TRBV2|.|.|TRBJ2-2
CASLLGRPNTGELFF
TGTGCCAGCCTCCTTGGGAGGCCGAACACCGGGGAGCTGTTTTTT
>TRBV5-1|.|.|TRBJ2-5
CASSSNAGARETQYF
TGCGCCAGCAGCTCAAACGCGGGGGCGCGGGAGACCCAGTACTTC
>TRBV9|.|TRBD1|TRBJ1-5
CASSVRGDRGQPQHF
TGTGCCAGCAGCGTCAGGGGGGACCGCGGTCAGCCCCAGCATTTT
>TRBV4-3|.|.|TRBJ1-2
CASSQDPVQGRSYGYTF
TGCGCCAGCAGCCAAGATCCAGTACAGGGCAGATCCTATGGCTACACCTTC
>TRBV30|.|.|TRBJ2-5
CAWSLRRYQETQYF
TGTGCCTGGAGTCTCAGGAGGTACCAAGAGACCCAGTACTTC
>TRBV9|.|.|TRBJ2-1
CASSADTFINNEQFF
TGTGCCAGCAGCGCGGACACGTTTATCAACAATGAGCAGTTCTTC
>TRBV5-1|few|TRBD1|TRBJ1-6
CASSVTGDNSPLHF
TGCGCCAGCAGCGTGACAGGGGACAATTCACCCCTCCACTTT
>TRBV15|.|.|TRBJ1-1
CATSRAGMGTEAFF
TGTGCCACCAGCAGAGCAGGGATGGGGACTGAAGCTTTCTTT
>TRBV19|.|TRBD2|TRBJ2-3
CASSIGLAGVATDTQYF
TGTGCCAGTAGTATCGGACTAGCGGGAGTAGCCACAGATACGCAGTATTTT
>TRBV7-2|.|.|TRBJ1-1
CASSALEGTEAFF
TGTGCCAGCAGCGCTCTTGAGGGCACTGAAGCTTTCTTT
>TRBV14|.|.|TRBJ1-6
CASKDLRVNSPLHF
TGTGCCAGCAAAGACTTGAGGGTGAATTCACCCCTCCACTTT
>TRBV7-7|.|.|TRBJ2-5
CASSLALAGETQYF
TGTGCTAGCAGCTTAGCGCTGGCTGGGGAGACCCAGTACTTC
>TRBV5-1|.|TRBD1|TRBJ2-5
CASSLAGDRTQETQYF
TGCGCCAGCAGCTTGGCCGGGGACAGAACCCAAGAGACCCAGTACTTC
>TRBV30|once|TRBD1|TRBJ1-5
CAWTLGGFPGQPQHF
TGTGCCTGGACCCTAGGGGGCTTTCCGGGTCAGCCCCAGCATTTT
>TRBV30|.|TRBD2|TRBJ2-7
CAWMASGGAGEQYF
TGTGCCTGGATGGCTAGCGGGGGGGCAGGCGAGCAGTACTTC
>TRBV10-3|.|TRBD1|TRBJ2-2
CAISSQGAGELFF
TGTGCCATCAGTTCCCAGGGGGCAGGGGAGCTGTTTTTT
>TRBV5-1|.|.|TRBJ2-2
CASRRGPDPGELFF
TGCGCCAGCAGACGAGGGCCAGATCCCGGGGAGCTGTTTTTT
>TRBV6-5|.|TRBD1|TRBJ1-2
CASSWGQPSNYGYTF
TGTGCCAGCAGTTGGGGACAGCCATCTAACTATGGCTACACCTTC
>TRBV18|.|.|TRBJ2-7
CASSLKQDIYEQYF
TGTGCCAGCTCACTCAAACAGGACATCTACGAGCAGTACTTC
>TRBV11-2|.|.|TRBJ2-5
CASNPAPGAQYF
TGTGCCAGCAACCCCGCGCCCGGGGCCCAGTACTTC
>TRBV7-9|.|TRBD1|TRBJ2-7
CASSLDRGSYEQYF
TGTGCCAGCAGCCTGGACAGGGGGAGCTACGAGCAGTACTTC
>TRBV18|.|.|TRBJ1-4
CASSPRQDEKLFF
TGTGCCAGCTCACCTCGACAGGATGAAAAACTGTTTTTT
>TRBV5-4|.|.|TRBJ1-4
CASSFGAQTNEKLFF
TGTGCCAGCAGCTTCGGGGCACAGACAAATGAAAAACTGTTTTTT
>TRBV28|.|TRBD1|TRBJ2-5
CASSRPRQGRETQYF
TGTGCCAGCAGTCGACCCCGACAGGGGAGGGAGACCCAGTACTTC
>TRBV5-1|.|TRBD1|TRBJ2-1
CASSLGGTGHNEQFF
TGCGCCAGCAGCTTGGGCGGGACAGGGCACAATGAGCAGTTCTTC
>TRBV2|.|.|TRBJ2-7
CASASRAAYEQYF
TGTGCCAGCGCCAGCAGGGCAGCCTACGAGCAGTACTTC
>TRBV9|.|.|TRBJ2-1
CASSAQTPGEQFF
TGTGCCAGCAGCGCACAGACTCCCGGTGAGCAGTTCTTC
>TRBV14|.|.|TRBJ2-1
CASSPRLFNEQFF
TGTGCCAGCAGCCCTCGACTCTTCAATGAGCAGTTCTTC
>TRBV10-2|.|TRBD2|TRBJ2-2
CASSALAGVTGELFF
TGCGCCAGCAGTGCCCTAGCGGGAGTTACCGGGGAGCTGTTTTTT
>TRBV18|.|.|TRBJ2-7
CASSPGTGSYEQYF
TGTGCCAGCTCCCCCGGCACAGGGAGCTACGAGCAGTACTTC
>TRBV7-9|.|.|TRBJ1-5
CASSHHRENQPQHF
TGTGCCAGCAGCCACCACAGGGAAAATCAGCCCCAGCATTTT
>TRBV6-1|.|.|TRBJ2-4
CASNNRDQNIQYF
TGTGCCAGCAATAACAGGGACCAAAACATTCAGTACTTC
>TRBV5-1|.|.|TRBJ2-7
CASSLDVQSYEQYF
TGCGCCAGCAGCTTGGACGTTCAGAGCTACGAGCAGTACTTC
>TRBV6-1|.|.|TRBJ1-1
CASTKSSGEGAFF
TGTGCCAGCACCAAATCGAGTGGGGAAGGGGCTTTCTTT
>TRBV18|.|.|TRBJ1-1
CASSPTVNTEAFF
TGTGCCAGCTCGCCGACAGTGAACACTGAAGCTTTCTTT
>TRBV10-2|few|.|TRBJ1-5
CASSGWALGNQPQHF
TGCGCCAGCAGTGGGTGGGCTCTAGGCAATCAGCCCCAGCATTTT
>TRBV7-2|.|TRBD2|TRBJ2-2
CASSSPGTSGRVNTGELFF
TGTGCCAGCAGCTCCCCCGGGACTAGCGGGAGGGTAAACACCGGGGAGCTGTTTTTT
>TRBV19|once|.|TRBJ2-7
CASSIWGRDSYEQYF
TGTGCCAGTAGTATTTGGGGACGGGACTCCTACGAGCAGTACTTC
>TRBV19|.|.|TRBJ1-5
CASSMIGTEQPQHF
TGTGCCAGTAGTATGATCGGCACGGAGCAGCCCCAGCATTTT
>TRBV18|.|.|TRBJ2-7
CASSPRTEVYEQYF
TGTGCCAGCTCACCGCGGACAGAAGTCTACGAGCAGTACTTC
>TRBV4-2|.|TRBD1|TRBJ1-2
CASSQGDRVAAYGYTF
TGTGCCAGCAGCCAAGGTGACAGGGTGGCGGCCTATGGCTACACCTTC
>TRBV11-2|.|.|TRBJ2-2
CASSLDPPGATGELFF
TGTGCCAGCAGCTTAGATCCCCCGGGGGCGACCGGGGAGCTGTTTTTT
>TRBV2|.|TRBD2|TRBJ2-7
CASSASGTSGGYEQYF
TGTGCCAGCAGTGCATCCGGGACTAGCGGGGGCTACGAGCAGTACTTC
>TRBV5-6|.|.|TRBJ1-5
CASSPGLNQPQHF
TGTGCCAGCAGCCCCGGTCTCAATCAGCCCCAGCATTTT
>TRBV7-9|.|.|TRBJ1-2
CASSLEGMGGYTF
TGTGCCAGCAGCTTAGAAGGGATGGGTGGCTACACCTTC
>TRBV7-3|.|.|TRBJ2-2
CASSSTYGTGELFF
TGTGCCAGCAGCTCCACTTACGGCACCGGGGAGCTGTTTTTT
>TRBV5-6|.|.|TRBJ2-3
CASSEVRASTDTQYF
TGTGCCAGCAGCGAAGTCAGGGCTAGCACAGATACGCAGTATTTT
>TRBV5-1|.|TRBD1|TRBJ2-5
CASSLGQGAYQETQYF
TGCGCCAGCAGCCTAGGACAGGGGGCCTACCAAGAGACCCAGTACTTC
>TRBV30|.|.|TRBJ1-2
CAWSRTGGPRHSGYTF
TGTGCCTGGAGTAGGACGGGGGGGCCGCGCCACTCTGGCTACACCTTC
>TRBV4-2|.|.|TRBJ1-1
CASSQVANTEAFF
TGTGCCAGCAGCCAAGTTGCGAACACTGAAGCTTTCTTT
>TRBV6-6|.|.|TRBJ1-2
CASDRTENYGYTF
TGTGCCAGCGACAGAACAGAGAACTATGGCTACACCTTC
>TRBV4-1|.|.|TRBJ2-2
CASSQGLTVAGELFF
TGCGCCAGCAGCCAAGGCCTGACTGTTGCCGGGGAGCTGTTTTTT
>TRBV5-1|.|.|TRBJ2-5
CASSLDVGGLQETQYF
TGCGCCAGCAGCTTGGACGTCGGGGGGCTTCAAGAGACCCAGTACTTC
>TRBV7-2|.|.|TRBJ2-1
CASSPLGGGGEQFF
TGTGCCAGCAGCCCGTTAGGAGGGGGGGGTGAGCAGTTCTTC
>TRBV7-2|.|TRBD2|TRBJ2-1
CASSLVVAGANPGEQFF
TGTGCCAGCAGCTTAGTGGTTGCGGGAGCTAATCCCGGTGAGCAGTTCTTC
>TRBV11-3|.|TRBD2|TRBJ2-5
CASSLGTSGREETQYF
TGTGCCAGCAGCTTAGGGACTAGCGGGAGGGAAGAGACCCAGTACTTC
>TRBV25-1|.|TRBD1|TRBJ1-3
CASSGGTAWSGNTIYF
TGTGCCAGCAGCGGTGGGACAGCGTGGTCTGGAAACACCATATATTTT